Below, 6 T cell receptor beta chains from the same sample are listed, as sequenced in a study of blood T cell repertoires in COVID-19. This table comes from immunoSEQ multiplex PCR, and its TCRdb copy is limited to in-frame clones, with some not included. The table lists under 150,000 clones, around four fifths of them singletons. Sequenced material: peripheral blood. The receptors shown here come from a woman in her thirties or forties with active or convalescent COVID-19.

This clone has a handful of counts. The chain recombines TRBV10-3 with TRBJ1-5, with unresolved D. The CDR3 spans 14 residues. Germline values: CDR1 ENHRY, CDR2 SYGVKD. V was cut by 4 bases and J by 10 bases, with 17 bases left in between. CDR3 DNA sequence: TGTGCCATCAGTGCCAACGTTAAGAGAGAACCCCAGCATTTT. Translation gives CAISANVKREPQHF.

In this sample, this clone turned up once. The chain employs TRBV28 and TRBJ1-1; tentative D call: TRBD1 (5 bases). The ends were cut back, 3 bases at V and 1 base at J, with 9 bases in the middle. The germline V gene has CDR1 MDHEN and CDR2 SYDVKM. This CDR3 is 14 amino acids long. The CDR3 region is CASSFWQGNTEAFF. The CDR3 nucleotides read TGTGCCAGCAGTTTTTGGCAGGGGAACACTGAAGCTTTCTTT.

This rearrangement joins TRBV2 to TRBJ1-5; D gene uncertain. The CDR3 has 13 amino acids. Germline CDR1 is SNHLY and CDR2 is FYNNEI. The V end lost 7 bases, the J end lost 10 bases, and 17 bases lay between the germline ends. As DNA, the CDR3 is TGTGCCAGCAATGAGGTCGGTTTTCAACCCCAGCATTTT. It translates to CASNEVGFQPQHF.

The V and J genes are TRBV29-1 and TRBJ2-1, with 9 bases identical to TRBD1. CDR1 and CDR2 from the germline V gene are SQVTM and ANQGSEA. The J segment lost 9 bases and the V segment lost 6 bases, leaving 6 bases of the junction unmatched. CDR3 size: 12 residues. The CDR3 region has the DNA TGCAGCGTCGGGACAGGGCTAGCTGAGCAGTTCTTC. It is translated as CSVGTGLAEQFF.

The CDR3 region has the DNA TGTGCCAGCAGCTTGACACTGATATCGAACACCGGGGAGCTGTTTTTT. As protein: CASSLTLISNTGELFF. The rearrangement joins TRBV11-2 to TRBJ2-2; D uncertain. Trimming left V 3 bases short and J 0 bases short, with 11 bases between. CDR3 length: 16 residues. Looked up from germline, CDR1 is SGHAT and CDR2 is FQNNGV.

V is TRBV6-5 and J is TRBJ1-5; no clear D. This CDR3 contains 12 residues. CDR1 is MNHEY, CDR2 SVGAGI, per germline. Trimming pared 5 bases from V and 12 bases from J, leaving 14 bases between. The CDR3 region is CASSLTALGQHF. In nucleotides, the CDR3 is TGTGCCAGCAGTCTGACTGCCCTGGGCCAGCATTTT.